In its sample, the clone carrying this T cell receptor (beta chain) was seen many times. Its antigen is not known. TCRdb re-called the 5' RACE reads with MiXCR, one entry per CDR3 protein. The table records more than 400,000 distinct CDR3 sequences, approximately 5% of them present only once. The sample comes from a study of CD8 T cells in ankylosing spondylitis. General study findings and limits: Ankylosing spondylitis blood appeared to carry a characteristic TCR beta motif of roughly eight highly homologous variants. Previously reported in reactive arthritis synovial fluid and blood were some of the motif variants.

In germline, CDR1 is MNHEY, CDR2 SMNVEV (reference sequence). V lost 1 base and J lost 4, with 7 bases in between. CDR3 length equals 13 residues. The receptor's source is a male donor with ankylosing spondylitis. V gene TRBV27 combines with J gene TRBJ2-5, with a tentative D call TRBD1 (5 bases). The sample taken for sequencing was blood, either unsorted or a sorted T cell fraction (not recorded which). Here the CDR3 reads CASSLWGRETQYF. CDR3 DNA: TGTGCCAGCAGTTTATGGGGCAGAGAGACCCAGTACTTC.